This is a list of T cell receptor beta chains from one sample in a study of T cell responses to AZD1222 COVID-19 vaccine. TCRdb's copy holds only in-frame clones and misses some; the assay was immunoSEQ multiplex PCR. Among roughly 44,000 clones listed, approximately 86% were seen once. Sequenced here: peripheral blood, sampled on day 0 of AZD1222 vaccination. Source of these receptors: an adult in good health. The CDR3 runs from the conserved cysteine through the conserved F or W. A D gene is named only where the DNA matches it firmly. The size of a clone is reported for some rows only, either as once, few or many, or as a class for expanded clones.

NA,TRBV28,14,TRBJ2-7,NA,TGTGCCAGCAGTTTAGTTCACTCTTCCTACGAGCAGTACTTC,CASSLVHSSYEQYF
NA,TRBV7-2,15,TRBJ2-3,TRBD2,TGTGCCAGCAGTCCGAGGGTCGGACTAGCGGGTGGTTTGTATTTT,CASSPRVGLAGGLYF
NA,TRBV5-5,15,TRBJ2-7,TRBD2,TGTGCCAGCAGCCCCGATAGCGGGCGCTCCTACGAGCAGTACTTC,CASSPDSGRSYEQYF
NA,TRBV2,22,TRBJ2-2,NA,TGTGCCAGCAGTGTTTGTATTCGGACAGAGGTACGGTGGGGCGCGAACACCGGGGAGCTGTTTTTT,CASSVCIRTEVRWGANTGELFF
once,TRBV15,14,TRBJ2-3,TRBD2,TGTGCCACCAGCAGAGGCGGGGGGCAAGATACGCAGTATTTT,CATSRGGGQDTQYF
NA,TRBV9,15,TRBJ1-2,NA,TGTGCCAGCAGCGTAGGGCACAGGGATAACTATGGCTACACCTTC,CASSVGHRDNYGYTF
NA,TRBV7-7,15,TRBJ1-4,NA,TGTGCTAGCAGCATAGGGACGGGCAAGAATGAAAAACTGTTTTTT,CASSIGTGKNEKLFF
NA,TRBV6-7,14,TRBJ2-5,TRBD1,TGTGCCAGCAGTCCCGGGACAGGGAGAGAGACCCAGTACTTC,CASSPGTGRETQYF
NA,TRBV19,14,TRBJ1-1,TRBD1,TGTGCCAGTAGAACTCGACAGGGGAGGACTGAAGCTTTCTTT,CASRTRQGRTEAFF
NA,TRBV6-5,15,TRBJ1-4,NA,TGTGCCAGCAGTTACCGACATGCAACTAATGAAAAACTGTTTTTT,CASSYRHATNEKLFF
NA,TRBV2,16,TRBJ2-1,NA,TGTGCCAGCACCCGGGGCGGCGCATATCGGGACAATGAGCAGTTCTTC,CASTRGGAYRDNEQFF
NA,TRBV19,16,TRBJ2-3,NA,TGTGCCAGCTCCTATGGGCGGGGCAGGGATGGAGATACGCAGTATTTT,CASSYGRGRDGDTQYF
NA,TRBV4-1,15,TRBJ2-3,NA,TGCGCCAGCAGCCGAGAGGGCAGACCCGCTGATACGCAGTATTTT,CASSREGRPADTQYF
NA,TRBV11-2,15,TRBJ2-2,TRBD2,TGTGCCAGCAGCTCACCGGGACTAAACACCGGGGAGCTGTTTTTT,CASSSPGLNTGELFF
NA,TRBV4-3,13,TRBJ1-4,TRBD1,TGCGCCAGCAGCCCCGGACAGGGGGGAAAACTGTTTTTT,CASSPGQGGKLFF
NA,TRBV5-4,11,TRBJ2-5,NA,TGTGCCAGCAGCTTGGAGGCGGCCCAGTACTTC,CASSLEAAQYF
once,TRBV19,17,TRBJ2-3,TRBD2,TGTGCCAGTAGTTCCCGGACTAGCGGAGTTAGCACAGATACGCAGTATTTT,CASSSRTSGVSTDTQYF
NA,TRBV7-8,15,TRBJ1-3,NA,TGTGCCAGCAGCTTTTTAGGCCTCTCTGGAAACACCATATATTTT,CASSFLGLSGNTIYF
NA,TRBV6-2/TRBV6-3,13,TRBJ1-3,NA,TGTGCCAGCAGCCGGGACCCAGCGAACACCATATATTTT,CASSRDPANTIYF
NA,TRBV12-3/TRBV12-4,12,TRBJ2-2,NA,TGTGCCAGCACTGCTAGCACCGGGGAGCTGTTTTTT,CASTASTGELFF
NA,TRBV5-1,16,TRBJ2-3,TRBD2,TGCGCCAGCAGCCTAGGCTCTAGCGGGGCAACAGATACGCAGTATTTT,CASSLGSSGATDTQYF
NA,TRBV5-1,13,TRBJ1-6,NA,TGCGCCAGCAGAGGGGACGGAAATTCACCCCTCCACTTT,CASRGDGNSPLHF
few,TRBV30,14,TRBJ1-3,NA,TGTGCCTGGAGTGTAACCGGACAGCGAAACACCATATATTTT,CAWSVTGQRNTIYF
NA,TRBV5-4,15,TRBJ2-1,TRBD2,TGTGCCAGCAGTACCGGGACTAGCATTGTCAATGAGCAGTTCTTC,CASSTGTSIVNEQFF
NA,TRBV28,16,TRBJ2-1,TRBD2,TGTGCCAGCAGGCACCTAGCGGGAGGGCCCTACAATGAGCAGTTCTTC,CASRHLAGGPYNEQFF
NA,TRBV5-1,15,TRBJ1-6,NA,TGCGCCAGCAGCTCGATCAGTGGTGAGAATTCACCCCTCCACTTT,CASSSISGENSPLHF
NA,TRBV5-1,13,TRBJ1-1,NA,TGCGCCAGCAGCTTGGCCGAGGGCACTGAAGCTTTCTTT,CASSLAEGTEAFF
NA,TRBV19,14,TRBJ2-5,TRBD1,TGTGCCAGTAGTATTGGACAGGGGTGGGAGACCCAGTACTTC,CASSIGQGWETQYF
few,TRBV6-4,15,TRBJ2-1,TRBD2,TGTGCCAGCACTAAGACTAGCGGGGGGGTCGATGAGCAGTTCTTC,CASTKTSGGVDEQFF
once,TRBV10-3,14,TRBJ2-7,NA,TGTGCCATCAGTGTCGACTCCCGGGCTGCGGGTATGTACTTC,CAISVDSRAAGMYF
NA,TRBV9,12,TRBJ2-3,NA,TGTGCCAGCAGCCCCGCTGAAGATACGCAGTATTTT,CASSPAEDTQYF
NA,TRBV15,16,TRBJ1-5,NA,TGTGCCACCAGCAGAGATCTAGGGGATCTGAATCAGCCCCAGCATTTT,CATSRDLGDLNQPQHF
NA,TRBV14,13,TRBJ2-2,NA,TGTGCCAGCAGCCGTAAGAACACCGGGGAGCTGTTTTTT,CASSRKNTGELFF
NA,TRBV5-1,16,TRBJ1-3,NA,TGCGCCAGCAGCTTGGGGTCCTCCGGGGCAGGGAACACCATATATTTT,CASSLGSSGAGNTIYF
few,TRBV18,13,TRBJ1-1,NA,TGTGCCAGCTCACCACCCCATGGCACTGAAGCTTTCTTT,CASSPPHGTEAFF
NA,TRBV3-1/TRBV3-2,15,TRBJ2-5,TRBD1,TGTGCCAGCAGCCAGCGAGGGACAGGGCTGGAGACCCAGTACTTC,CASSQRGTGLETQYF
NA,TRBV28,15,TRBJ2-6,NA,TGTGCCAGCAGCCCAACAGGGACCGGGGCCAACGTCCTGACTTTC,CASSPTGTGANVLTF
few,TRBV11-2,14,TRBJ1-6,TRBD1,TGTGCCAGCAGCTTTACAGGGGACAATTCACCCCTCCACTTT,CASSFTGDNSPLHF
NA,TRBV11-2,17,TRBJ1-5,TRBD1,TGTGCCAGCAGCTCCTTGACAGGGGTTTTTGAAAATCAGCCCCAGCATTTT,CASSSLTGVFENQPQHF
NA,TRBV7-2,13,TRBJ1-1,NA,TGTGCCAGCAGCCGACAGGAGAACACTGAAGCTTTCTTT,CASSRQENTEAFF
few,TRBV28,12,TRBJ1-5,TRBD1,TGTGCCAGCACTAAGGGGGCACAGCCCCAGCATTTT,CASTKGAQPQHF
NA,TRBV15,17,TRBJ1-2,TRBD1,TGTGCCACCAGCAGAGATGAATTAAGGACAGGCTTGAATGGCTACACCTTC,CATSRDELRTGLNGYTF
NA,TRBV3-1/TRBV3-2,15,TRBJ1-4,TRBD1,TGTGCCAGCAGCCCTCCGGGACAGGGTAATGAAAAACTGTTTTTT,CASSPPGQGNEKLFF
NA,TRBV7-9,13,TRBJ1-2,NA,TGTGCCAGCAGCCACGGTGAAACCTATGGCTACACCTTC,CASSHGETYGYTF
NA,TRBV6-5,15,TRBJ2-2,NA,TGTGCCAGCAGTCCCCAGGGACAAAGTACCGGGGAGCTGTTTTTT,CASSPQGQSTGELFF